The next 11 T cell receptor beta chains were all read from a single sample in a study of blood T cell repertoires in COVID-19. Profiling relied on immunoSEQ multiplex PCR, and the TCRdb table lists in-frame clones only, not all of them. The table lists roughly 91,000 clones, over 80% of them singletons. Sequencing input: peripheral blood. The receptor source for this set is a man between 65 and 79 years old with active or convalescent COVID-19.

J is TRBJ2-1 and V is TRBV28, with a weak D call TRBD1 (5 bases). CDR3 length: 16 residues. In germline, CDR1 is MDHEN, CDR2 SYDVKM. With 8 bases removed from V and 0 bases from J, the gap between germline ends came to 17 bases. The CDR3 spells CASAAHGQGSYNEQFF. In DNA, the CDR3 is TGTGCCAGCGCCGCCCATGGCCAGGGCTCCTACAATGAGCAGTTCTTC.

The V call is TRBV2, the J call TRBJ2-5, with 9 bases lining up with TRBD2. The length of the CDR3 is 14 residues. Germline-derived CDR1 and CDR2 are SNHLY and FYNNEI. The ends lost 4 bases at V and 2 bases at J; junction bases unmatched: 2. Here the CDR3 reads CASSGLAAQETQYF. CDR3 nucleotides: TGTGCCAGCAGTGGACTAGCGGCTCAAGAGACCCAGTACTTC.

The gene calls are TRBV18 and TRBJ2-6; D uncertain. This CDR3 has 15 residues. The germline V gene has CDR1 KGHSH and CDR2 LQKENI. The germline V and J ends were trimmed by 6 bases and 4 bases, with 13 bases remaining between them. CDR3 protein: CASSRPEAGANVLTF. The CDR3 bases are TGTGCCAGCTCGCGCCCAGAGGCCGGGGCCAACGTCCTGACTTTC. Full variable domain (remainder filled in from reference TRBV18 and TRBJ2-6): NAGVMQNPRHLVRRRGQEARLRCSPMKGHSHVYWYRQLPEEGLKFMVYLQKENIIDESGMPKERFSAEFPKEGPSILRIQQVVRGDSAAYFCASSRPEAGANVLTFGAGSRLTVL.

The chain uses TRBV18 and TRBJ2-7; no clear D gene. Trimming stripped 3 bases from V and 3 bases from J, with 12 bases between. This CDR3 contains 14 residues. Germline V gene data show CDR1 as KGHSH and CDR2 as LQKENI. CDR3 region: CASSPALGGYEQYF. CDR3 nucleotides: TGTGCCAGCTCACCTGCCCTCGGTGGCTACGAGCAGTACTTC.

The CDR3 here is CASSEGRGDTDTQYF. CDR3 bases: TGTGCCAGCAGTGAAGGCCGGGGGGACACAGATACGCAGTATTTT. The V call is TRBV25-1, the J call TRBJ2-3; 7 bases match TRBD2. Unmatched junction bases numbered 4, after V lost 2 bases and J lost 2 bases. Germline CDR1 reads MGHDK; CDR2 reads SYGVNS. The CDR3 is made up of 15 amino acids. The full variable domain, rest sourced from reference TRBV25-1 and TRBJ2-3, is EADIYQTPRYLVIGTGKKITLECSQTMGHDKMYWYQQDPGMELHLIHYSYGVNSTEKGDLSSESTVSRIRTEHFPLTLESARPSHTSQYLCASSEGRGDTDTQYFGPGTRLTVL.

The J gene is TRBJ1-5, the V gene TRBV19; TRBD1 might be the D (5 bases). Trimming took off 5 bases at V and 6 bases at J, with 11 bases between the two ends. Germline-derived CDR1 and CDR2 are LNHDA and SQIVND (reference sequence). The CDR3 runs 13 residues. DNA for the CDR3: TGTGCCAGTAGTTCAGGGCTGAGTCAGCCCCAGCATTTT. This codes for CASSSGLSQPQHF.

This clone was recorded once. The rearrangement links TRBV5-1 to TRBJ2-1; maybe TRBD1 (6 bases). The CDR3 covers 15 residues. Per the germline V gene, CDR1 is SGHRS and CDR2 is YFSETQ. The V end lost 4 bases, the J end lost 0 bases, and 11 bases lay between the germline ends. CDR3 DNA sequence: TGCGCCAGCAGCCCCGGACAGAGCTCCTACAATGAGCAGTTCTTC. Protein sequence: CASSPGQSSYNEQFF. The complete variable domain, with remaining parts taken from reference TRBV5-1 and TRBJ2-1, reads KAGVTQTPRYLIKTRGQQVTLSCSPISGHRSVSWYQQTPGQGLQFLFEYFSETQRNKGNFPGRFSGRQFSNSRSEMNVSTLELGDSALYLCASSPGQSSYNEQFFGPGTRLTVL.

This sequence joins TRBV29-1 and TRBJ2-2; 7 bases are shared with TRBD2. This CDR3 is built from 14 residues. The ends lost 6 bases at V and 4 bases at J; junction bases unmatched: 8. Germline V gene lookup returns CDR1 SQVTM and CDR2 ANQGSEA. The CDR3: CSVLKAGSTGELFF. The CDR3 DNA reads as TGCAGCGTGTTAAAAGCGGGGAGCACCGGGGAGCTGTTTTTT.

The J gene is TRBJ1-4, the V gene TRBV19; tentatively, D is TRBD1 (5 bases). The germline CDR1 and CDR2 sequences are LNHDA and SQIVND (reference sequence). CDR3 length equals 15 residues. The ends were cut back, 7 bases at V and 5 bases at J, with 17 bases in the middle. This CDR3 is CASMRDPRMNEKLFF. CDR3 sequence (DNA): TGTGCCAGTATGCGGGACCCCCGGATGAATGAAAAACTGTTTTTT.

This chain uses TRBV7-3 with TRBJ1-2; 9 bases are shared with TRBD1. The CDR3 has 16 residues. V shed 1 base, J shed 6 bases, and the junction held 9 bases outside the gene matches. Germline CDR1 SGHTA, CDR2 FQGTGA. CDR3 protein: CASSLMGGQGRNGYTF. As DNA, the CDR3 is TGTGCCAGCAGCTTAATGGGCGGACAGGGGCGGAATGGCTACACCTTC. Together with reference TRBV7-3 and TRBJ1-2, the CDR3 gives the full variable domain: GAGVSQTPSNKVTEKGKYVELRCDPISGHTALYWYRQSLGQGPEFLIYFQGTGAADDSGLPNDRFFAVRPEGSVSTLKIQRTERGDSAVYLCASSLMGGQGRNGYTFGSGTRLTVV.

This CDR3 is CASSLVRTANSPLHF. In nucleotides, the CDR3 is TGTGCCAGCAGCTTAGTCAGGACAGCTAATTCACCCCTCCACTTT. The chain recombines TRBV7-2 with TRBJ1-6; TRBD1 might be the D (6 bases). Germline assignment: CDR1 SGHTA and CDR2 FQGNSA. The CDR3 is made up of 15 amino acids. With 1 base removed from V and 6 bases from J, the gap between germline ends came to 10 bases. The full variable domain, with the rest looked up from reference TRBV7-2 and TRBJ1-6, is GAGVSQSPSNKVTEKGKDVELRCDPISGHTALYWYRQSLGQGLEFLIYFQGNSAPDKSGLPSDRFSAERTGGSVSTLTIQRTQQEDSAVYLCASSLVRTANSPLHFGNGTRLTVT.